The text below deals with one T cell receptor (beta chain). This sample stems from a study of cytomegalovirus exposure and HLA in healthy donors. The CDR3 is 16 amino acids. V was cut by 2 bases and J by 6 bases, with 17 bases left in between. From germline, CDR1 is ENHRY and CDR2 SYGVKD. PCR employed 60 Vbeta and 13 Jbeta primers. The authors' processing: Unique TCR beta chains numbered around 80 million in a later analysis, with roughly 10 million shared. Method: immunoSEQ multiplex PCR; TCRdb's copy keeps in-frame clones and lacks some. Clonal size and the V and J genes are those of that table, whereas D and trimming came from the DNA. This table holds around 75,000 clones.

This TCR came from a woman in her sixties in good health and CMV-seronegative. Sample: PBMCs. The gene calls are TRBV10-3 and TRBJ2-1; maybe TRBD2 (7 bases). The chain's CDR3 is CAISEPWGRGSNEQFF. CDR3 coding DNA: TGTGCCATCAGTGAGCCGTGGGGGAGGGGGAGCAATGAGCAGTTCTTC.